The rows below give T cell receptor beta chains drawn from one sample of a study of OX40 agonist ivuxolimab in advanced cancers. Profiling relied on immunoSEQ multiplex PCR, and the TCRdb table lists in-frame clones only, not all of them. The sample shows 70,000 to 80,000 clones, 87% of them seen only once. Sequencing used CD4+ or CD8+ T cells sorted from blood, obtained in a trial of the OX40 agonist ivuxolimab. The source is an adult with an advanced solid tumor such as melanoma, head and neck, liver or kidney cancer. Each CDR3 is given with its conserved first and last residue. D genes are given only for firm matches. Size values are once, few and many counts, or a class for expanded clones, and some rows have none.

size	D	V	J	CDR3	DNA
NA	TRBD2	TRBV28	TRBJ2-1	CASSSAGGPYNEQFF	TGTGCCAGCAGTTCAGCGGGAGGGCCATACAATGAGCAGTTCTTC
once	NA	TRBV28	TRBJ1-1	CASQPLLGQGEAFF	TGTGCCAGCCAACCCTTACTCGGGCAGGGGGAAGCTTTCTTT
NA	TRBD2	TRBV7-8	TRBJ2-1	CASGEGSWDEQFF	TGTGCCAGCGGGGAGGGATCCTGGGATGAGCAGTTCTTC
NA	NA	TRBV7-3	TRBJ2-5	CASSPHPQETQYF	TGTGCCAGCAGCCCACATCCGCAAGAGACCCAGTACTTC
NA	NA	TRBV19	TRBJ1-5	CASSRRVSNQPQHF	TGTGCCAGTAGTCGACGGGTTAGCAATCAGCCCCAGCATTTT
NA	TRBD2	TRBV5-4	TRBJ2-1	CASSLRLGTSGSQQFF	TGTGCCAGCAGCTTGAGGTTGGGGACTAGCGGGAGTCAACAGTTCTTC
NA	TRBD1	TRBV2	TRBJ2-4	CASSDEGAGKNIQYF	TGTGCCAGCAGTGATGAGGGGGCCGGCAAAAACATTCAGTACTTC
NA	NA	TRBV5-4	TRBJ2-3	CASSSGGGNTDTQYF	TGTGCCAGCAGCTCTGGCGGGGGCAACACAGATACGCAGTATTTT
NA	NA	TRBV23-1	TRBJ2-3	CASSQSTNPVANTDTQYF	TGCGCCAGCAGTCAAAGCACGAATCCCGTGGCGAACACAGATACGCAGTATTTT
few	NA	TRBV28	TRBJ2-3	CASSSLAGGPNTDTQYF	TGTGCCAGCAGTTCCTTAGCCGGGGGGCCGAACACAGATACGCAGTATTTT
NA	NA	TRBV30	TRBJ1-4	CAWSTGGEKLFF	TGTGCCTGGAGTACCGGGGGAGAAAAACTGTTTTTT
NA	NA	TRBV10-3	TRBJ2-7	CAISESASYEQYF	TGTGCCATCAGTGAGTCCGCTTCCTACGAGCAGTACTTC
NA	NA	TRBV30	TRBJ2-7	CAGEWRALNSYEQYF	TGTGCCGGGGAGTGGCGGGCGCTAAATTCCTACGAGCAGTACTTC
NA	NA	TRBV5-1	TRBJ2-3	CASSLGDDPTDTQYF	TGCGCCAGCAGCTTGGGCGACGATCCCACAGATACGCAGTATTTT
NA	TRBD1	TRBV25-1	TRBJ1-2	CASSGQPGGYTF	TGTGCCAGCTCGGGACAGCCGGGTGGCTACACCTTC
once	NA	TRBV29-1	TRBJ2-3	CSVGARRRTDTQYF	TGCAGCGTTGGGGCTAGAAGGAGAACAGATACGCAGTATTTT
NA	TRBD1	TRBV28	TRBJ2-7	CASESGTGVKEQYF	TGTGCCAGCGAGTCCGGGACAGGGGTGAAAGAGCAGTACTTC
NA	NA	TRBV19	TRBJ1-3	CASTVTGGASGNTIYF	TGTGCCAGTACCGTCACTGGTGGGGCCTCTGGAAACACCATATATTTT
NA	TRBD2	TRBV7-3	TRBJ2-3	CASSLVRGGTDTQYF	TGTGCCAGCAGCTTAGTGCGGGGGGGCACAGATACGCAGTATTTT
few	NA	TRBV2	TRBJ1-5	CASSETQGNQPQHF	TGTGCCAGCAGTGAAACTCAGGGTAATCAGCCCCAGCATTTT
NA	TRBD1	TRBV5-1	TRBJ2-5	CASSTLTGGAETQYF	TGCGCCAGCAGCACCCTTACAGGGGGCGCGGAGACCCAGTACTTC
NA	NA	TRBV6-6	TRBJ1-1	CASSLGGSTEAFF	TGTGCCAGCAGCCTCGGGGGAAGCACTGAAGCTTTCTTT
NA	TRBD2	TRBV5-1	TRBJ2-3	CASSLGGGPADTQYF	TGCGCCAGCAGCTTAGGCGGGGGGCCCGCAGATACGCAGTATTTT
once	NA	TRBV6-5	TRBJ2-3	CASSEDTQYF	TGTGCCAGCAGTGAAGATACGCAGTATTTT
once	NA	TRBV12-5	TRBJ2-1	CASGSGQLPQFF	TGTGCTAGTGGTTCCGGACAGCTCCCCCAGTTCTTC
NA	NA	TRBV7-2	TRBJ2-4	CASSLTRRGELAKNIQYF	TGTGCCAGCAGCTTAACACGGAGGGGGGAATTGGCCAAAAACATTCAGTACTTC
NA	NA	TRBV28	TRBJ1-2	CASKGRASGYTF	TGTGCCAGCAAAGGGAGGGCCTCCGGCTACACCTTC
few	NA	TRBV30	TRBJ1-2	CAWRGGVGGFGYTF	TGTGCCTGGAGGGGAGGGGTAGGGGGTTTTGGCTACACCTTC
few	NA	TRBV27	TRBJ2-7	CASSFKGSIDEQYF	TGTGCCAGCAGTTTCAAGGGATCCATTGACGAGCAGTACTTC
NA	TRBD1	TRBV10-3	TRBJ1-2	CAIRPGTGGDGYTF	TGTGCCATCAGACCCGGGACAGGGGGGGACGGCTACACCTTC
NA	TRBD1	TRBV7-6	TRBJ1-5	CASSLSGRGDQPQHF	TGTGCCAGCAGCTTGAGTGGCAGGGGGGATCAGCCCCAGCATTTT
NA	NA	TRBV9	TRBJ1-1	CASSVNSGRATEAFF	TGTGCCAGCAGCGTAAATAGTGGGCGGGCGACTGAAGCTTTCTTT
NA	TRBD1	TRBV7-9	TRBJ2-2	CASSLAGQTNTGELFF	TGTGCCAGCAGCTTAGCGGGACAGACGAACACCGGGGAGCTGTTTTTT
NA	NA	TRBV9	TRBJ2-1	CASSGGLWNEQFF	TGTGCCAGCAGCGGGGGACTTTGGAATGAGCAGTTCTTC
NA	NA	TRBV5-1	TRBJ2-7	CASSLEISGSGTYEQYF	TGCGCCAGCAGCTTGGAAATCTCCGGGTCGGGAACCTACGAGCAGTACTTC
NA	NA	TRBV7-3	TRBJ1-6	CASSLRGGNNSPLHF	TGTGCCAGCAGCTTGAGGGGCGGGAATAATTCACCCCTCCACTTT
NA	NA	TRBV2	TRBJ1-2	CASREDKNYGYTF	TGTGCCAGCAGGGAGGACAAGAACTATGGCTACACCTTC
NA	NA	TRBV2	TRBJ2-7	CACRGDSYEQYF	TGTGCCTGTAGGGGAGACTCCTACGAGCAGTACTTC